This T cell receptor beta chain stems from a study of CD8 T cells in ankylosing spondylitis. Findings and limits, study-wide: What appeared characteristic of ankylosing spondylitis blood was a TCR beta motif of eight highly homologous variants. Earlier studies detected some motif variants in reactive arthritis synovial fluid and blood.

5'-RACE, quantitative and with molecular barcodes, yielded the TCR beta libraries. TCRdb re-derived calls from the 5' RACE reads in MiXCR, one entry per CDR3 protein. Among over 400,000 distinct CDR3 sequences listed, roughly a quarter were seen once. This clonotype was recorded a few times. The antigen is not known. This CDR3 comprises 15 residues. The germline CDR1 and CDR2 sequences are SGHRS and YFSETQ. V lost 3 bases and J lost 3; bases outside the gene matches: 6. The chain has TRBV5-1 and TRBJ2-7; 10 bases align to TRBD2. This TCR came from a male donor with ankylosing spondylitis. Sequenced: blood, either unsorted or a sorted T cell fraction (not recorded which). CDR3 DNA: TGCGCCAGCAGCTATAAGCGGGAGGGGGTCTACGAGCAGTACTTC. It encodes CASSYKREGVYEQYF. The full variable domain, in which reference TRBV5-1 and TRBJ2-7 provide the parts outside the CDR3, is KAGVTQTPRYLIKTRGQQVTLSCSPISGHRSVSWYQQTPGQGLQFLFEYFSETQRNKGNFPGRFSGRQFSNSRSEMNVSTLELGDSALYLCASSYKREGVYEQYFGPGTRLTVT.